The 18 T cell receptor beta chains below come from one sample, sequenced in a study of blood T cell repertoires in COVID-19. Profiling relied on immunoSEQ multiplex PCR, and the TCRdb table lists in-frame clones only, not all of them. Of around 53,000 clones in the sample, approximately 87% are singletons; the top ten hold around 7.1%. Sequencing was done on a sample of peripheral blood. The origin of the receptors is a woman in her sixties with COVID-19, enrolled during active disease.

The CDR3 DNA sequence: TGTGCCAGCAGCTTTGAGGGGGCCTATGGCTACACCTTC. Protein sequence: CASSFEGAYGYTF. V usage is TRBV7-9 and J usage is TRBJ1-2, with TRBD1 matching over 7 bases. Trimming took 3 bases from V and 4 from J; bases not matched to a gene: 2. CDR1 is SEHNR and CDR2 is FQNEAQ in the germline V gene (reference sequence). This CDR3 contains 13 residues.

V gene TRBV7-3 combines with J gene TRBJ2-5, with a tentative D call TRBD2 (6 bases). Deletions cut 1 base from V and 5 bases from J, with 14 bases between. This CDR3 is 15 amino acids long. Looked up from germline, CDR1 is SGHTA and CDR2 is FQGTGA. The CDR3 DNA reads TGTGCCAGCAGCTTAATGCCAGCGGAGGGGGAGACCCAGTACTTC. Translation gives CASSLMPAEGETQYF.

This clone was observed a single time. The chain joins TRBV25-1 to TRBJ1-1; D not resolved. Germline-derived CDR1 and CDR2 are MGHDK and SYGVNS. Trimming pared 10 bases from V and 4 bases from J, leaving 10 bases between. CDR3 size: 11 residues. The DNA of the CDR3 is TGTGCCACAGGCCGGGGCACTGAAGCTTTCTTT. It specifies CATGRGTEAFF.

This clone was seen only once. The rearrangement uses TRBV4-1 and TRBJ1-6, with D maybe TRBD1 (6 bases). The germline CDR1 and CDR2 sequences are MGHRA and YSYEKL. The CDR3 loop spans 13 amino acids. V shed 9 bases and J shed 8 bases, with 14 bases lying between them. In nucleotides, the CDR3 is TGCGCCAGTAACAGAGGGGGTGATTCACCCCTCCACTTT. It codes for CASNRGGDSPLHF.

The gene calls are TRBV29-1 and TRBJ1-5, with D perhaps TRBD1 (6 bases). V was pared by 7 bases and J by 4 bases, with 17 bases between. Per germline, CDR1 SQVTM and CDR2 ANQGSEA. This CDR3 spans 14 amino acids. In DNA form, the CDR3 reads TGCAGCGCGTCAGTGGGGGCAGGGAATCAGCCCCAGCATTTT. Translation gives CSASVGAGNQPQHF.

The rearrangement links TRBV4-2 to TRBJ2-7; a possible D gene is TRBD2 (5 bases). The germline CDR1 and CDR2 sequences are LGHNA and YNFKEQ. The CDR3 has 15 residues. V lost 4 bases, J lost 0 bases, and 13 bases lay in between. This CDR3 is CASSLTGLPSYEQYF. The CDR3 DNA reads TGTGCCAGCAGCCTAACTGGACTCCCCTCCTACGAGCAGTACTTC.

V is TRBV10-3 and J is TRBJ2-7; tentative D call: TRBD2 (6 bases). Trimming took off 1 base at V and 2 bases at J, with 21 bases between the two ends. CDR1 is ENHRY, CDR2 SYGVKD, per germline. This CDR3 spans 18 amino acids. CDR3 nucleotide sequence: TGTGCCATCAGTGAGTGGGAGGATGGGGAAGGCAATCCCTACGAGCAGTACTTC. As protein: CAISEWEDGEGNPYEQYF.

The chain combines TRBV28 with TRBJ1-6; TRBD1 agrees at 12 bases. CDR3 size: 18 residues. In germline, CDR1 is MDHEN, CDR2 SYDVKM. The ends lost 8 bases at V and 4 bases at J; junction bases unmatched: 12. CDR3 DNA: TGTGCCAGCGTCACCTCCGGGACAGGGGGCTGGTATAATTCACCCCTCCACTTT. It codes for CASVTSGTGGWYNSPLHF.

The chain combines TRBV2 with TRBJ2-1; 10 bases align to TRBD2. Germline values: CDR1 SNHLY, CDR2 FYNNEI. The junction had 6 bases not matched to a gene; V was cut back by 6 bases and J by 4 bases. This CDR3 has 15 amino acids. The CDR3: CASSAWTSGYNEQFF. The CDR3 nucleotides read TGTGCCAGCAGCGCATGGACTAGCGGTTACAATGAGCAGTTCTTC.

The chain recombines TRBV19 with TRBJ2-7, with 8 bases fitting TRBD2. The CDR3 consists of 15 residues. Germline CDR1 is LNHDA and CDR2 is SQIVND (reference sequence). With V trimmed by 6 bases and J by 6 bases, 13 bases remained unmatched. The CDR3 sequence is CASSRTGTRDSEQYF. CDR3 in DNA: TGTGCCAGTAGCCGAACCGGGACTAGAGACTCCGAGCAGTACTTC.

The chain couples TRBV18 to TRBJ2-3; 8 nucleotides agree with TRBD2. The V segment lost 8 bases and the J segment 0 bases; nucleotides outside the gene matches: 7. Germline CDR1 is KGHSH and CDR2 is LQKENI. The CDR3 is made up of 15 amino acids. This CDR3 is CASTPKRGSTDTQYF. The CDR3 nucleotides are TGTGCCAGCACCCCGAAGCGGGGGAGCACAGATACGCAGTATTTT. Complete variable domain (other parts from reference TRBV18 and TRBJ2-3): NAGVMQNPRHLVRRRGQEARLRCSPMKGHSHVYWYRQLPEEGLKFMVYLQKENIIDESGMPKERFSAEFPKEGPSILRIQQVVRGDSAAYFCASTPKRGSTDTQYFGPGTRLTVL.

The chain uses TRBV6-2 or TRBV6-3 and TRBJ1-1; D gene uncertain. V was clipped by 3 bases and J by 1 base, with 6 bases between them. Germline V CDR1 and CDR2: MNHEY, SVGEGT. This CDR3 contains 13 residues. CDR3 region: CASSYTENTEAFF. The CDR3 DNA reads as TGTGCCAGCAGTTATACAGAGAACACTGAAGCTTTCTTT.

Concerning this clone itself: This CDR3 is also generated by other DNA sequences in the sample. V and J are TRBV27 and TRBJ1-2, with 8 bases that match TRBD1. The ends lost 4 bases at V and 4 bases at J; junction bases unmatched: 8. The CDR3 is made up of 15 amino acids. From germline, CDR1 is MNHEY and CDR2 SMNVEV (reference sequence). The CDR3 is CASSSTGGRSYGYTF. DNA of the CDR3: TGTGCCAGCAGTTCAACAGGGGGTCGAAGCTATGGCTACACCTTC.

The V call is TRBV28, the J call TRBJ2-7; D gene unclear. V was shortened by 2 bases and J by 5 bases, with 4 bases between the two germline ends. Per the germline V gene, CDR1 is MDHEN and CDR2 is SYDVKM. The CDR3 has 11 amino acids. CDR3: CASSLRDEQYF. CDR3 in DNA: TGTGCCAGCAGTTTAAGAGACGAGCAGTACTTC.

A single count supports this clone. This chain's CDR3 is CASSLRLAGGPYEQYF. CDR3 nucleotides: TGTGCCAGCAGCTTGCGACTAGCGGGCGGTCCCTACGAGCAGTACTTC. V gene TRBV7-8 combines with J gene TRBJ2-7; TRBD2 agrees at 10 bases. The length of the CDR3 is 16 residues. Germline CDR1 and CDR2: SGHVS and FQNEAQ. The ends lost 3 bases at V and 2 bases at J; junction bases unmatched: 7.

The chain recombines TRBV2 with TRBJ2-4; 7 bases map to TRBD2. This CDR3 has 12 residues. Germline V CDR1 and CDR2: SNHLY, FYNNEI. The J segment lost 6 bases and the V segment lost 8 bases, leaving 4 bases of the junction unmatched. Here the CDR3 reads CASRRTRNIQYF. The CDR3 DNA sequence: TGTGCCAGCCGCAGGACTAGAAACATTCAGTACTTC.

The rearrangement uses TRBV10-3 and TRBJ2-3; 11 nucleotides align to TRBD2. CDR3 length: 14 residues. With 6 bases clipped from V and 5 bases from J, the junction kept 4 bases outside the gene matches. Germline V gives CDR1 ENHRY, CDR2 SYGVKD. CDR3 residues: CAISPGLAVDTQYF. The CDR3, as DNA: TGTGCCATCAGCCCGGGACTAGCGGTAGATACGCAGTATTTT.

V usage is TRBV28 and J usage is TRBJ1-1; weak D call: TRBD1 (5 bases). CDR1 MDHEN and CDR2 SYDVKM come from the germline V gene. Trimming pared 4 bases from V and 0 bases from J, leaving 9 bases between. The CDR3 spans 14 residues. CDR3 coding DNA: TGTGCCAGCAGTTCCTGGGGGGTGAACACTGAAGCTTTCTTT. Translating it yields CASSSWGVNTEAFF.